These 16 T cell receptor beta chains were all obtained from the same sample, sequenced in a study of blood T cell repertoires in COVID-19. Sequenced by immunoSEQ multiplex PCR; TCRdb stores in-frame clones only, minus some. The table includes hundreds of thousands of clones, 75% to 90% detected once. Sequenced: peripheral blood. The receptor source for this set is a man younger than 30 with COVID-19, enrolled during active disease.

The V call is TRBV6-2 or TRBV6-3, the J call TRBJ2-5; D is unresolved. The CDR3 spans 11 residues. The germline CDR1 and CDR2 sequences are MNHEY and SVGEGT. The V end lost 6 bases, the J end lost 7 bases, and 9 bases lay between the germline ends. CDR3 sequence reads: CASSPGSTQYF. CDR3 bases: TGTGCCAGCAGCCCCGGGTCGACCCAGTACTTC.

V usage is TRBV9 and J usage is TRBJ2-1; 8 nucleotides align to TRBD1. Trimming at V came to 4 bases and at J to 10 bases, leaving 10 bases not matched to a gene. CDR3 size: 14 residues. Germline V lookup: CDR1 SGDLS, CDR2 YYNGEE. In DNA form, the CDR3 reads TGTGCCAGCAGCACAGGACAGGGCTCCTGGGAGCAGTTCTTC. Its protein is CASSTGQGSWEQFF.

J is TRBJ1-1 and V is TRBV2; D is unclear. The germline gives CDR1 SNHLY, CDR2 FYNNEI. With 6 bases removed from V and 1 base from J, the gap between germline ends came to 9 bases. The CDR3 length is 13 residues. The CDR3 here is CASSEQRNTEAFF. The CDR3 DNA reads TGTGCCAGCAGCGAACAGCGGAACACTGAAGCTTTCTTT.

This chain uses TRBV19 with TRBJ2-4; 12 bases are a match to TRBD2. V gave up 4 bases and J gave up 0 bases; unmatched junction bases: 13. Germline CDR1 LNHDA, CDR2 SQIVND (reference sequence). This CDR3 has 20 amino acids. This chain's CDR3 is CASSRQPTSGGGLAKNIQYF. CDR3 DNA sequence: TGTGCCAGTAGTAGACAACCGACTAGCGGGGGAGGTCTAGCCAAAAACATTCAGTACTTC.

For the CDR3, the DNA is TGTGCCAGCAGTGAAGGATGGGCAGGAAACTATGGCTACACCTTC. It specifies CASSEGWAGNYGYTF. The chain joins TRBV2 to TRBJ1-2; D not resolved. V shed 1 base and J shed 2 bases, with 11 bases lying between them. Germline values: CDR1 SNHLY, CDR2 FYNNEI. This CDR3 has 15 residues.

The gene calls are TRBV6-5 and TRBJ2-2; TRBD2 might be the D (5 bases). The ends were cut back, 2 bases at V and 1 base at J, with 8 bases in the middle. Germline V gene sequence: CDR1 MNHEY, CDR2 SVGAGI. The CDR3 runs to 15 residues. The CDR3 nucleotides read TGTGCCAGCAGTTACGAGGGTAGGAACACCGGGGAGCTGTTTTTT. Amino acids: CASSYEGRNTGELFF.

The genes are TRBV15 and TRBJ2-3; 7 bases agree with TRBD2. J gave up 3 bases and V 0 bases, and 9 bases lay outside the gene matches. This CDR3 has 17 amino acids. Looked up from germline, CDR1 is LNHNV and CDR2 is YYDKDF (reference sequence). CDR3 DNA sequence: TGTGCCACCAGCAGAGACTCCGGGACTATCGTAACAGATACGCAGTATTTT. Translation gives CATSRDSGTIVTDTQYF.

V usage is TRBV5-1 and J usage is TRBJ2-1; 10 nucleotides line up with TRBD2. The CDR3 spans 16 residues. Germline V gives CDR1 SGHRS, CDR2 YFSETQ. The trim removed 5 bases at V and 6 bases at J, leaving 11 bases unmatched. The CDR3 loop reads CASSYTAGGQSNEQFF. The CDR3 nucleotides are TGCGCCAGCAGTTATACAGCGGGGGGGCAGTCCAATGAGCAGTTCTTC.

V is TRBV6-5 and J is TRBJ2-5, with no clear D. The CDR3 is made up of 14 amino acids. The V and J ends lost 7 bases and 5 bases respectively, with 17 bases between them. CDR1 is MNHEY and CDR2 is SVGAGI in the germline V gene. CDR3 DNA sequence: TGTGCCAGCACAAGTAGTTTCGCTGCGGAGACCCAGTACTTC. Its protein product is CASTSSFAAETQYF.

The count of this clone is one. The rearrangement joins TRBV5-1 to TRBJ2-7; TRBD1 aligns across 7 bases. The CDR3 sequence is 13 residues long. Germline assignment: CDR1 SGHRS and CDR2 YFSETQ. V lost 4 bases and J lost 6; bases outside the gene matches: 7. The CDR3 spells CASSTWTGGEQYF. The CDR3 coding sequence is TGCGCCAGCAGCACCTGGACAGGAGGCGAGCAGTACTTC. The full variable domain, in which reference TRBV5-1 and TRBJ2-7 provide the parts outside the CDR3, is KAGVTQTPRYLIKTRGQQVTLSCSPISGHRSVSWYQQTPGQGLQFLFEYFSETQRNKGNFPGRFSGRQFSNSRSEMNVSTLELGDSALYLCASSTWTGGEQYFGPGTRLTVT.

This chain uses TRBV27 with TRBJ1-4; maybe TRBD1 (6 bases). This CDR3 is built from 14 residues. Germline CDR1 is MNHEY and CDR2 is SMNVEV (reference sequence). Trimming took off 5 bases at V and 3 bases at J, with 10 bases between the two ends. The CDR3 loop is CASSQGIANEKLFF. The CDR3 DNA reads TGTGCCAGCAGTCAGGGGATCGCTAATGAAAAACTGTTTTTT.

CDR3 nucleotides: TGTGCCAGTAGTTGGACAGGGCACTATGGCTACACCTTC. Protein: CASSWTGHYGYTF. This rearrangement joins TRBV19 to TRBJ1-2; 8 nucleotides align to TRBD1. Germline assignment: CDR1 LNHDA and CDR2 SQIVND (reference sequence). With V trimmed by 5 bases and J by 3 bases, 2 bases remained unmatched. CDR3 length equals 13 residues.

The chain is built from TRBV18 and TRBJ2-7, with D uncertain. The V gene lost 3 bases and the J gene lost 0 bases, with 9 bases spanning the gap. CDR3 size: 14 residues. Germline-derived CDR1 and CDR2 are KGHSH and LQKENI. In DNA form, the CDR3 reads TGTGCCAGCTCACCGGGCAGTTACTCCTACGAGCAGTACTTC. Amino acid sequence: CASSPGSYSYEQYF.

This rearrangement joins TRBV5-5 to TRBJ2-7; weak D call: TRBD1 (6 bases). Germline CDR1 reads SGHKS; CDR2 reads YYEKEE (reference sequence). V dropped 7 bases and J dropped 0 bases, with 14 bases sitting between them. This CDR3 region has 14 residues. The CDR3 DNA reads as TGTGCCAGCGTTTGGGACACGACCTCCTACGAGCAGTACTTC. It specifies CASVWDTTSYEQYF.

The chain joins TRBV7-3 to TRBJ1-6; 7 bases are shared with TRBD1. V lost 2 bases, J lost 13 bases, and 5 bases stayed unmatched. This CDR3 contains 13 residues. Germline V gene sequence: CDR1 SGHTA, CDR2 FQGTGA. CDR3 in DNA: TGTGCCAGCAGCTTATACCGGGGACAGCCCCTCCACTTT. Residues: CASSLYRGQPLHF.

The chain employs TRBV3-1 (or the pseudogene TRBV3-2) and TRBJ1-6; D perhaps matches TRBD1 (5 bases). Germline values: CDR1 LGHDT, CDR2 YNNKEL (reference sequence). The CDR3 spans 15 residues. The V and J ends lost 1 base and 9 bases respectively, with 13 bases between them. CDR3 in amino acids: CASSQGQSRRSPLHF. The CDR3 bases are TGTGCCAGCAGCCAAGGACAGTCCCGTCGTTCACCCCTCCACTTT.